These 7 T cell receptor beta chains were all obtained from the same sample, sequenced in a study of cytotoxic CD8 clonotypes in ibrutinib-treated CLL. Measured with immunoSEQ multiplex PCR; TCRdb has only the in-frame clones, and not every one. The top ten hold under 15% of the sample, which has around 60,000 clones, approximately 57% seen once. Source: PBMCs, taken after 12 months of ibrutinib treatment. The receptor source for this set is a human donor with chronic lymphocytic leukemia.

J is TRBJ2-5 and V is TRBV7-2, with 8 bases aligning to TRBD1. V shed 5 bases and J 9 bases; nucleotides not matched to a gene: 20. CDR3 size: 17 residues. Per the germline V gene, CDR1 is SGHTA and CDR2 is FQGNSA. The DNA for the CDR3 is TGTGCCAGCAGCCTGCCCCGGACAGGGCCCCCAAAGGGGGCCCAGTACTTC. This codes for CASSLPRTGPPKGAQYF.

This clone was seen repeatedly, ten times or more. The chain uses TRBV18 and TRBJ2-5; D is ambiguous. The CDR3 extends over 14 amino acids. CDR1 KGHSH and CDR2 LQKENI come from the germline V gene. Deletions cut 5 bases from V and 2 bases from J, with 12 bases between. For the CDR3, the DNA is TGTGCCAGCTCATTCAAAGGACCTCAAGAGACCCAGTACTTC. It codes for CASSFKGPQETQYF.

This clone was seen a few times. V and J are TRBV6-1 and TRBJ1-1; D uncertain. Between the trimmed V and J ends, which lost 3 bases and 11 bases, there was a span of 7 bases. This CDR3 is 10 amino acids long. From germline, CDR1 is MNHNS and CDR2 SASEGT. The CDR3 spells CASSDHLAFF. CDR3 DNA: TGTGCCAGCAGTGATCACCTGGCTTTCTTT.

The CDR3 DNA follows: TGTGCCAGCAGTGGGGGCGGTAGCAATCAGCCCCAGCATTTT. Its translation: CASSGGGSNQPQHF. The chain carries TRBV6-6 and TRBJ1-5, with D possibly being TRBD1 (6 bases). This CDR3 region has 14 residues. Germline CDR1 and CDR2: MNHNY and SVGAGI (reference sequence). The ends were cut back, 5 bases at V and 0 bases at J, with 8 bases in the middle.

This chain links TRBV18 with TRBJ2-1; 7 bases are shared with TRBD1. This CDR3 is built from 17 residues. CDR1 KGHSH and CDR2 LQKENI come from the germline V gene. The ends lost 3 bases at V and 9 bases at J; junction bases unmatched: 17. The CDR3 loop reads CASSPLPSGTAGGEQFF. Here the CDR3 DNA reads TGTGCCAGCTCACCCCTCCCATCCGGGACAGCCGGAGGTGAGCAGTTCTTC.

The chain has TRBV2 and TRBJ2-7; maybe TRBD2 (6 bases). The V gene's germline CDR1 is SNHLY and CDR2 FYNNEI. This CDR3 is 14 amino acids long. Trimming pared 4 bases from V and 4 bases from J, leaving 14 bases between. The CDR3 spells CASSGVGGSYEQYF. In nucleotides, the CDR3 is TGTGCCAGCAGTGGAGTCGGAGGGTCGTACGAGCAGTACTTC.

The rearrangement joins TRBV4-1 to TRBJ1-1, with unresolved D. This CDR3 region has 14 residues. V lost 4 bases and J lost 1, with 10 bases in between. Per the germline V gene, CDR1 is MGHRA and CDR2 is YSYEKL. CDR3 amino acids: CASSPRIRNTEAFF. CDR3 nucleotide sequence: TGCGCCAGCAGCCCAAGAATCAGGAACACTGAAGCTTTCTTT.